The clone carrying this T cell receptor (beta chain) was seen only a few times. Its antigen is currently unknown. TCRdb's table, derived via immunoSEQ multiplex PCR, lists solely in-frame clones and lacks some. This sample yields almost 65,000 clones, of which approximately 78% are seen a single time; over 9% belongs to the top ten. The sample comes from a study of glioma-infiltrating T cells after dendritic cell vaccination. Study in general: Autologous tumor lysate was loaded overnight onto monocyte-derived dendritic cells grown 6 to 7 days with IL-4 and GM-CSF. Study observations and caveats: Only a small number of patients had complete blood and tumor samples.

The CDR3 covers 13 residues. The germline V gene encodes CDR1 MGHRA and CDR2 YSYEKL. Trimming took 0 bases from V and 2 from J, leaving 5 bases between them. All glioblastoma patients lacked an isocitrate dehydrogenase mutation. The chain links TRBV4-1 to TRBJ2-7; D unresolved. This clonotype originated in a human donor with glioblastoma. This material consisted of blood, taken before dendritic cell vaccination. CDR3 amino acids: CASSQELAYEQYF. The CDR3 DNA follows: TGCGCCAGCAGCCAAGAGCTAGCCTACGAGCAGTACTTC.